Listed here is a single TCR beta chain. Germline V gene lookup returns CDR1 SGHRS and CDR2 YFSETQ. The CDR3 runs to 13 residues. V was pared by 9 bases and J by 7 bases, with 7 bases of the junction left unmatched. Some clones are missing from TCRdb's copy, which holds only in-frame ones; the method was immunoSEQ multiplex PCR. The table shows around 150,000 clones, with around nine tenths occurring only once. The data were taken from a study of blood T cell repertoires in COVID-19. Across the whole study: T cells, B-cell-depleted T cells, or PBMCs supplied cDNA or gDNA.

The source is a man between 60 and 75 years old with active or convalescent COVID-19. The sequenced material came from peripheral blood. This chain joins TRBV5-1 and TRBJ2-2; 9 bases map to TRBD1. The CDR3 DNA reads TGCGCCACCGCCGGGACAGGGTTCGGGGAGCTGTTTTTT. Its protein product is CATAGTGFGELFF. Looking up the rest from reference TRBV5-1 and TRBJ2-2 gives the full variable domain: KAGVTQTPRYLIKTRGQQVTLSCSPISGHRSVSWYQQTPGQGLQFLFEYFSETQRNKGNFPGRFSGRQFSNSRSEMNVSTLELGDSALYLCATAGTGFGELFFGEGSRLTVL.